The clone carrying this T cell receptor (beta chain) was seen many times. Its antigen is still unknown. This entry is derived from a study of CD8 T cells in ankylosing spondylitis. Study results and limitations: A TCR beta motif of under 10 highly homologous variants seemed to mark ankylosing spondylitis blood. Enrichment of disease-linked clones was reportedly significant in matched ankylosing spondylitis synovial fluid.

The CDR3 runs 12 residues. Germline V gives CDR1 SGHRS, CDR2 YFSETQ. V shed 7 bases and J 16 bases; nucleotides not matched to a gene: 13. With molecular barcodes, quantitative 5'-RACE was used to make the TCR beta libraries. TCRdb itself ran the 5' RACE reads through MiXCR, one entry per CDR3 protein. The sample includes 180,000 or so distinct CDR3 sequences, 9.5% to 13% of them seen just once. This chain joins TRBV5-1 and TRBJ2-1, with 8 bases fitting TRBD2. The sequence derives from a male donor with ankylosing spondylitis or in good health (not recorded which). The specimen was blood, either unsorted or a sorted T cell fraction (not recorded which). Here the CDR3 DNA reads TGCGCCAGCGGAGAGGCGGGACTAGGAAGATTCTTC. Its protein is CASGEAGLGRFF.